This entry lists 31 T cell receptor beta chains sequenced from one sample in a study of cytomegalovirus exposure and HLA in healthy donors (dated by TCRdb to 2017 to 2019). The library was prepared using the immunoSEQ multiplex PCR assay. For the multiplex PCR, a mixture combining 60 forward primers for TCR Vbeta segments and 13 reverse primers for TCR Jbeta segments was used. The source is immuneACCESS, and TCRdb retained only in-frame sequences with V and J called. Part of the clones is not carried over; for the studies checked, unresolved V genes explain less than half of this, and the remainder is unexplained. The sample profile shows a few hundred thousand clones; 70% to 85% of them were found once. In total, the top ten clones hold around 0.2% of the sample. The specimen was PBMCs. The receptor set was obtained from a girl aged 2 to 10 in good health and CMV-seronegative.

The CDR3: CASSLEGTTINGYTF. CDR3 coding DNA: TGCGCCAGCAGCCTAGAGGGGACTACTATCAATGGCTACACCTTC. The rearrangement joins TRBV4-1 to TRBJ1-2; maybe TRBD1 (5 bases). CDR3 length: 15 residues. CDR1 and CDR2 (germline): MGHRA, YSYEKL. Deletions cut 4 bases from V and 6 bases from J, with 18 bases between.

This clone turned up a few times. The chain recombines TRBV5-4 with TRBJ2-7; TRBD1 aligns across 7 bases. The CDR3 spans 14 residues. V lost 0 bases and J lost 3; bases outside the gene matches: 3. Per germline, CDR1 SGHNT and CDR2 YYREEE (reference sequence). The CDR3 sequence is CASSLATGDYEQYF. CDR3 DNA sequence: TGTGCCAGCAGCTTGGCAACAGGGGACTACGAGCAGTACTTC.

This rearrangement joins TRBV2 to TRBJ2-7; tentatively, D is TRBD2 (7 bases). This CDR3 has 15 residues. Looked up from germline, CDR1 is SNHLY and CDR2 is FYNNEI. V lost 4 bases, J lost 1 base, and 14 bases lay in between. The CDR3 DNA reads TGTGCCAGCAGTGGGGGGGGGCAGATATCCTACGAGCAGTACTTC. Its translation: CASSGGGQISYEQYF.

This chain connects TRBV7-2 to TRBJ2-7; D is undetermined. The CDR3 is 13 amino acids. Trimming stripped 2 bases from V and 4 bases from J, with 9 bases between. Germline values: CDR1 SGHTA, CDR2 FQGNSA. CDR3 bases: TGTGCCAGCAGCTTAACACAGAATTACGAGCAGTACTTC. Its protein product is CASSLTQNYEQYF.

CDR3 nucleotide sequence: TGTGCCAGCAGTGAATTACTAGCGGGAGCGAATGAGCAGTTCTTC. Its protein product is CASSELLAGANEQFF. The chain recombines TRBV2 with TRBJ2-1, with TRBD2 matching over 11 bases. Trimming cost V 2 bases and J 7 bases; bases outside gene matches: 4. CDR1 is SNHLY, CDR2 FYNNEI, per germline. The CDR3 spans 15 residues. The variable domain in full, completed from reference TRBV2 and TRBJ2-1, reads EPEVTQTPSHQVTQMGQEVILRCVPISNHLYFYWYRQILGQKVEFLVSFYNNEISEKSEIFDDQFSVERPDGSNFTLKIRSTKLEDSAMYFCASSELLAGANEQFFGPGTRLTVL.

The V gene is TRBV6-1, the J gene TRBJ1-2; TRBD1 matches 7 bases. Germline values: CDR1 MNHNS, CDR2 SASEGT. V lost 4 bases, J lost 1 base, and 15 bases stayed unmatched. The CDR3 covers 18 residues. The CDR3 sequence: CASSGGIGTGDVNYGYTF. CDR3 nucleotides: TGTGCCAGCAGTGGAGGTATTGGAACAGGGGACGTTAACTATGGCTACACCTTC.

The chain employs TRBV7-6 and TRBJ1-1; no clear D gene. The germline gives CDR1 SGHVS, CDR2 FNYEAQ. V was pared by 4 bases and J by 1 base, with 4 bases between. This CDR3 comprises 12 residues. The CDR3 protein is CASSSSNTEAFF. CDR3 sequence (DNA): TGTGCCAGCAGCTCATCGAACACTGAAGCTTTCTTT.

The chain is built from TRBV7-6 and TRBJ2-1; D is unclear. The CDR3 runs to 13 residues. CDR1 and CDR2 (germline): SGHVS, FNYEAQ. V lost 1 base, J lost 9 bases, and 10 bases lay in between. For the CDR3, the DNA is TGTGCCAGCAGCTTAGAATACCGGGTTGAGCAGTTCTTC. This encodes CASSLEYRVEQFF. The whole variable domain, filled in from reference TRBV7-6 and TRBJ2-1, reads GAGVSQSPRYKVTKRGQDVALRCDPISGHVSLYWYRQALGQGPEFLTYFNYEAQQDKSGLPNDRFSAERPEGSISTLTIQRTEQRDSAMYRCASSLEYRVEQFFGPGTRLTVL.

The chain uses TRBV27 and TRBJ2-1; TRBD2 aligns across 8 bases. This CDR3 comprises 15 residues. The V and J ends lost 6 bases and 2 bases, in that order; junction bases with no gene match: 6. Germline CDR1 and CDR2: MNHEY and SMNVEV (reference sequence). CDR3: CASSSGSRAYNEQFF. The DNA of the CDR3 is TGTGCCAGCAGCAGCGGGAGTCGGGCCTACAATGAGCAGTTCTTC.

The table lists this clone with a count of one. The gene calls are TRBV4-1 and TRBJ2-5; 9 nucleotides match TRBD2. The germline CDR1 and CDR2 sequences are MGHRA and YSYEKL. CDR3 length equals 17 residues. The junction had 9 bases not matched to a gene; V was cut back by 2 bases and J by 2 bases. The DNA of the CDR3 is TGCGCCAGCAGCCAAACGAGCTGGACTAGCGAGCAAGAGACCCAGTACTTC. Translation gives CASSQTSWTSEQETQYF.

This clone was detected only a few times. The chain employs TRBV19 and TRBJ1-5; maybe TRBD1 (6 bases). Germline V gene data show CDR1 as LNHDA and CDR2 as SQIVND (reference sequence). V lost 6 bases to trimming and J lost 4 bases, with 10 bases between them. The CDR3 is 13 amino acids. The CDR3 reads CASRDRTNQPQHF. In nucleotides, the CDR3 is TGTGCCAGTAGGGACAGAACAAATCAGCCCCAGCATTTT.

The V gene is TRBV27, the J gene TRBJ1-2; 8 positions agree with TRBD1. Germline assignment: CDR1 MNHEY and CDR2 SMNVEV (reference sequence). J lost 4 bases, V lost 8 bases, and 12 bases had no gene match. The CDR3 contains 15 residues. The CDR3: CASGKSGGGLYGYTF. CDR3 sequence (DNA): TGTGCCAGCGGGAAATCAGGGGGCGGTCTCTATGGCTACACCTTC.

The chain joins TRBV6-5 to TRBJ1-1; D call uncertain. The germline V gene encodes CDR1 MNHEY and CDR2 SVGAGI. This CDR3 contains 13 residues. V lost 6 bases and J 0 bases, leaving 8 bases between the germline ends. The CDR3 DNA reads TGTGCCAGCAGACCTGGCTTGAACACTGAAGCTTTCTTT. It translates to CASRPGLNTEAFF.

This clone was counted a few times. The J gene is TRBJ2-7, the V gene TRBV5-4; possible D gene TRBD1, 8 bases. CDR1 is SGHNT and CDR2 is YYREEE in the germline V gene (reference sequence). The CDR3 length is 18 residues. V was pared by 0 bases and J by 1 base, with 20 bases between. CDR3 in amino acids: CASSLGQGLGGESYEQYF. The DNA of the CDR3 is TGTGCCAGCAGCTTGGGACAGGGGTTAGGGGGGGAGTCCTACGAGCAGTACTTC.

The chain links TRBV4-1 to TRBJ2-1; TRBD2 might be the D (7 bases). The CDR3 length is 17 residues. Per the germline V gene, CDR1 is MGHRA and CDR2 is YSYEKL. Trimming took off 1 base at V and 3 bases at J, with 16 bases between the two ends. The CDR3 sequence: CASSQVKTGGLYNEQFF. The CDR3, as DNA: TGCGCCAGCAGCCAAGTTAAAACGGGGGGCCTCTACAATGAGCAGTTCTTC.

The chain couples TRBV27 to TRBJ1-2; the D is unclear. There are 13 residues in the CDR3. The V gene lost 5 bases and the J gene lost 7 bases, with 14 bases spanning the gap. The germline gives CDR1 MNHEY, CDR2 SMNVEV (reference sequence). The CDR3 is CASSGRVRGGYTF. The CDR3 DNA is TGTGCCAGCAGTGGTAGGGTGCGGGGTGGCTACACCTTC.

This chain uses TRBV7-9 with TRBJ2-7; TRBD2 matches 13 bases. Germline values: CDR1 SEHNR, CDR2 FQNEAQ (reference sequence). Losses at the gene ends were 5 bases for V and 3 bases for J; bases not matched to a gene: 7. The CDR3 spans 16 residues. The CDR3 reads CASSPGTSGAHYEQYF. CDR3 coding DNA: TGTGCCAGCAGCCCTGGGACTAGCGGGGCCCACTACGAGCAGTACTTC.

The chain recombines TRBV4-1 with TRBJ2-2; possibly TRBD2 for D (7 bases). Trimming removed 4 bases from V and 6 bases from J, with 21 bases in between. Germline V gene sequence: CDR1 MGHRA, CDR2 YSYEKL. There are 17 residues in the CDR3. The CDR3 protein is CASSPGGGDWLAGELFF. CDR3 sequence (DNA): TGCGCCAGCAGCCCCGGAGGGGGGGACTGGCTTGCCGGGGAGCTGTTTTTT.

This sequence joins TRBV19 and TRBJ1-5; TRBD1 might be the D (5 bases). The germline CDR1 and CDR2 sequences are LNHDA and SQIVND (reference sequence). V lost 1 base to trimming and J lost 4 bases, with 11 bases between them. The CDR3 is 15 amino acids. DNA of the CDR3: TGTGCCAGTAGTATAGTCAGGGCGGTGAATCAGCCCCAGCATTTT. It translates to CASSIVRAVNQPQHF. Full variable domain (missing parts from reference TRBV19 and TRBJ1-5): DGGITQSPKYLFRKEGQNVTLSCEQNLNHDAMYWYRQDPGQGLRLIYYSQIVNDFQKGDIAEGYSVSREKKESFPLTVTSAQKNPTAFYLCASSIVRAVNQPQHFGDGTRLSIL.

The CDR3 DNA is TGCGCCAGCAGCTTGGCGGGGACAGGGGAGACCCAGTACTTC. As protein: CASSLAGTGETQYF. The chain is built from TRBV5-1 and TRBJ2-5; 9 bases match TRBD1. There are 14 residues in the CDR3. The ends lost 0 bases at V and 5 bases at J; junction bases unmatched: 2. Germline V gene sequence: CDR1 SGHRS, CDR2 YFSETQ. Variable domain in full (rest from reference TRBV5-1 and TRBJ2-5): KAGVTQTPRYLIKTRGQQVTLSCSPISGHRSVSWYQQTPGQGLQFLFEYFSETQRNKGNFPGRFSGRQFSNSRSEMNVSTLELGDSALYLCASSLAGTGETQYFGPGTRLLVL.

This clone appeared a few times. The chain uses TRBV29-1 and TRBJ1-2; D call uncertain. CDR1 and CDR2 from the germline V gene are SQVTM and ANQGSEA. There are 14 residues in the CDR3. Trimming left V 4 bases short and J 1 base short, with 13 bases between. In DNA form, the CDR3 reads TGCAGCGTTGTCAGACTTAACGTTAACTATGGCTACACCTTC. This gives the protein CSVVRLNVNYGYTF.

The chain couples TRBV18 to TRBJ1-4, with a tentative D call TRBD1 (5 bases). The CDR3 extends over 14 amino acids. The germline V gene encodes CDR1 KGHSH and CDR2 LQKENI. V was trimmed by 4 bases and J by 4 bases, leaving 10 bases between them. The CDR3 coding sequence is TGTGCCAGCTCACGGGGACTCCTTAATGAAAAACTGTTTTTT. Protein product: CASSRGLLNEKLFF.

The chain has TRBV4-1 and TRBJ1-1; 7 nucleotides line up with TRBD1. The CDR3 is 14 amino acids. Germline V gives CDR1 MGHRA, CDR2 YSYEKL. Trimming at V came to 5 bases and at J to 8 bases, leaving 11 bases not matched to a gene. The CDR3 is CASSYPGTVKEAFF. The DNA for the CDR3 is TGCGCCAGCAGCTACCCCGGGACAGTTAAAGAAGCTTTCTTT.

V and J are TRBV4-2 and TRBJ2-4; D gene ambiguous. The V end lost 0 bases, the J end lost 6 bases, and 15 bases lay between the germline ends. The CDR3 sequence is 16 residues long. Germline-derived CDR1 and CDR2 are LGHNA and YNFKEQ. CDR3 loop: CASSQDTYVARNIQYF. CDR3 nucleotide sequence: TGTGCCAGCAGCCAAGATACGTACGTAGCCCGAAACATTCAGTACTTC.

This sequence joins TRBV27 and TRBJ1-1; D possibly corresponds to TRBD1 (5 bases). From germline, CDR1 is MNHEY and CDR2 SMNVEV (reference sequence). This CDR3 has 13 amino acids. V lost 3 bases to trimming and J lost 7 bases, with 12 bases between them. Here the CDR3 DNA reads TGTGCCAGCAGTTTCCAGGGATTAGGTGAAGCTTTCTTT. This translates into CASSFQGLGEAFF.

This chain uses TRBV5-1 with TRBJ1-2; D uncertain. Trimming shortened V by 0 bases and J by 8 bases, and 14 bases separated the two germline ends. The V gene's germline CDR1 is SGHRS and CDR2 YFSETQ. The CDR3 contains 14 residues. CDR3 residues: CASSLERSALGYTF. CDR3 nucleotides: TGCGCCAGCAGCTTGGAGCGGTCGGCTTTAGGCTACACCTTC.

This clone was observed a single time. The rearrangement joins TRBV2 to TRBJ1-2; D gene unclear. The length of the CDR3 is 12 residues. Germline V gene lookup returns CDR1 SNHLY and CDR2 FYNNEI. Trimming pared 7 bases from V and 5 bases from J, leaving 11 bases between. CDR3: CASMRVGYGYTF. In DNA, the CDR3 is TGTGCCAGCATGCGGGTAGGGTATGGCTACACCTTC.

This sequence joins TRBV5-1 and TRBJ2-3; maybe TRBD1 (6 bases). Germline V gives CDR1 SGHRS, CDR2 YFSETQ. V lost 4 bases and J lost 0, with 12 bases in between. The CDR3 consists of 15 residues. Here the CDR3 reads CASSPRQASTDTQYF. The CDR3 coding sequence is TGCGCCAGCAGCCCAAGACAGGCTAGCACAGATACGCAGTATTTT.

This chain uses TRBV19 with TRBJ1-1; unclear D gene. V was pared by 1 base and J by 8 bases, with 5 bases between. There are 11 residues in the CDR3. Per the germline V gene, CDR1 is LNHDA and CDR2 is SQIVND (reference sequence). The CDR3 here is CASSIGREAFF. In DNA form, the CDR3 reads TGTGCCAGTAGTATAGGCCGGGAAGCTTTCTTT.

The rearrangement links TRBV10-3 to TRBJ1-2; D remains ambiguous. Germline V CDR1 and CDR2: ENHRY, SYGVKD. V was shortened by 2 bases and J by 7 bases, with 17 bases between the two germline ends. The CDR3 runs to 15 residues. The CDR3 DNA follows: TGTGCCATCAGTGAGGGGGAAGTGGGAGAAGGTGGCTACACCTTC. Translating it yields CAISEGEVGEGGYTF.

The chain uses TRBV4-2 and TRBJ2-7, with D possibly matching TRBD2 (5 bases). The V and J ends lost 1 base and 1 base respectively, with 11 bases between them. CDR3 length: 15 amino acids. Germline assignment: CDR1 LGHNA and CDR2 YNFKEQ. CDR3: CASSQADLGSYEQYF. For the CDR3, the DNA is TGTGCCAGCAGCCAAGCGGACTTAGGGTCCTACGAGCAGTACTTC.